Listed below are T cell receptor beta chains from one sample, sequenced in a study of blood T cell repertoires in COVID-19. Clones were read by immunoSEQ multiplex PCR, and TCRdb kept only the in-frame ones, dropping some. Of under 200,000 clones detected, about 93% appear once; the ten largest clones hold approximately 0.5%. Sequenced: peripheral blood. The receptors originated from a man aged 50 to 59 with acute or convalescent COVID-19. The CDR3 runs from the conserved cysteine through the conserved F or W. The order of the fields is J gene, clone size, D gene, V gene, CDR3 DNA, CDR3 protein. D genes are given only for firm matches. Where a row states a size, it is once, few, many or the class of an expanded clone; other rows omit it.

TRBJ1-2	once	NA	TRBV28	TGTGCCAGCACACGGTTGGGCGGCTACACCTTC	CASTRLGGYTF
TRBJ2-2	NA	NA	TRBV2	TGTGCCAGCAGATACAAGTATACGAACACCGGGGAGCTGTTTTTT	CASRYKYTNTGELFF
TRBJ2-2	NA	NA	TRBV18	TGTGCCAGCTCACCTCGGACAGACGCGGGCACCGGGGAGCTGTTTTTT	CASSPRTDAGTGELFF
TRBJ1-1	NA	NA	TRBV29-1	TGCAGCGTTGGCCCGGCCGGGGTTGACACTGAAGCTTTCTTT	CSVGPAGVDTEAFF
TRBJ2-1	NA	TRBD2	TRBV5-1	TGCGCCAGCAGCCCAAGGGGAGCGGGGGCCTCAAGCTCCTACAATGAGCAGTTCTTC	CASSPRGAGASSSYNEQFF
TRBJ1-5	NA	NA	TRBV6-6	TGTGCCAGCAGCCAAAGACACCATAGCAATCAGCCCCAGCATTTT	CASSQRHHSNQPQHF
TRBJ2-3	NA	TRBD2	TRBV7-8	TGTGCCAGCAGCCCAACTAGCGGGGGGGCAGATACGCAGTATTTT	CASSPTSGGADTQYF
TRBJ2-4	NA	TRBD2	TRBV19	TGTGCCAGTAGTATATCAACTAGCGGGGGCCAGGGAATTCAGTACTTC	CASSISTSGGQGIQYF
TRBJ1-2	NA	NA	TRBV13	TGTGCCAGCAGCAACCGGGGTGGCTATGGCTACACCTTC	CASSNRGGYGYTF
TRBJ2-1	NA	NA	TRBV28	TGTGCCAGCAGTTTATACGGGGGAAGTCGCTACAATGAGCAGTTCTTC	CASSLYGGSRYNEQFF
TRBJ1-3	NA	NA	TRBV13	TGTGCCAGCAGCTTACCAGGGGCGTTAGGAAACACCATATATTTT	CASSLPGALGNTIYF
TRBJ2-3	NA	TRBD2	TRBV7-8	TGTGCCAGCAGCCCGTTAGCGGGAGGCACAGATACGCAGTATTTT	CASSPLAGGTDTQYF
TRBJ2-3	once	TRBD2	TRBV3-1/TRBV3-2	TGTGCCAGCAGCCTTCCTTCCGGGACTAGCGGGGGAGATACGCAGTATTTT	CASSLPSGTSGGDTQYF
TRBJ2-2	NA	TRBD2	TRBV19	TGTGCCACGGGACTAGCGGGGGGAACCGGGGAGCTGTTTTTT	CATGLAGGTGELFF
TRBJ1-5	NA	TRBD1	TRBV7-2	TGTGCCAGCAGCTCACGACAGGGTGTGGAGCCCCAGCATTTT	CASSSRQGVEPQHF
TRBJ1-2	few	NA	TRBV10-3	TGTGCCATCAGCCAAACATCAGGAAGGGGCTACTATGGCTACACCTTC	CAISQTSGRGYYGYTF
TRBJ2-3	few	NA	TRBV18	TGTGCCAGCTCACCGAATCGACAGGGCACAGATACGCAGTATTTT	CASSPNRQGTDTQYF
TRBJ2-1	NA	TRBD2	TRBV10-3	TGTGCCATCAGTGAGGGACTAGCGTCGGGCAATGAGCAGTTCTTC	CAISEGLASGNEQFF
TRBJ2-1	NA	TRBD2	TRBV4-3	TGCGCCAGCAGCCAGACTAGCGGGAATTACAATGAGCAGTTCTTC	CASSQTSGNYNEQFF
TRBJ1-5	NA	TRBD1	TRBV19	TGTGCCAGTAGTCCTAACAGGGGGACAGGGTTTTATCAGCCCCAGCATTTT	CASSPNRGTGFYQPQHF
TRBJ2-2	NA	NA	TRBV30	TGTGCCTGGGAAGGACTATTCGTGGGCGCCGGGGAGCTGTTTTTT	CAWEGLFVGAGELFF
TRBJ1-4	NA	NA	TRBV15	TGTGCCACCAACCCGGGAGGAGGGCGAGCAACTAATGAAAAACTGTTTTTT	CATNPGGGRATNEKLFF
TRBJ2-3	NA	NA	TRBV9	TGTGCCAGCAGCGTAGGTTCAGGCCTCTTCGTACTAGCCACAGATACGCAGTATTTT	CASSVGSGLFVLATDTQYF